What follows is one TCR beta chain and its context. One base away lies a much larger clone, so this may be a sequencing read error. The authors ran a second PCR of 7 to 11 cycles using a sample-barcoded 5' primer and a J-beta primer mix. Sequencing yielded, for each sample, at least 3 million paired-end reads carrying CDR3. TCRdb re-derived calls from the 5' RACE reads in MiXCR, one entry per CDR3 protein. Of about 620,000 distinct CDR3 sequences detected, about 51% appear once; the ten largest clones hold roughly 13%. The record originates from a study of blood T cells in healthy people across ages. Drawing of peripheral blood yielded about 10 milliliters from each donor. This CDR3 comprises 12 residues. Looked up from germline, CDR1 is ENHRY and CDR2 is SYGVKD.

This rearrangement joins TRBV10-3 to TRBJ2-1, with D perhaps matching TRBD1 (5 bases). This clonotype originated in a woman at least 80 years old in good health. Sequencing was performed on blood. The chain's CDR3 is CAIRETVNKQFF. The CDR3 bases are TGTGCCATCAGGGAGACAGTCAATAAGCAGTTCTTC.